Included here is one T cell receptor (beta chain) sequence, with context. Its antigen is not identified. PCR involved 60 Vbeta and 13 Jbeta primers. Libraries were prepared by immunoSEQ multiplex PCR; TCRdb keeps only in-frame clonotypes and omits some of them. This sample has about 200,000 clones, with 70% found just once. The sample comes from a study of cytomegalovirus exposure and HLA in healthy donors. Study-level findings and limits: A later analysis revealed that TCR association rates differed between HLA loci, peaking at DRB1 and bottoming out at HLA-C. Roughly uniform depth of sequencing across donors was assumed in presence/absence analyses.

The CDR3 totals 18 residues. V lost 3 bases to trimming and J lost 0 bases; unmatched junction nucleotides: 10. Germline-derived CDR1 and CDR2 are MNHNS and SASEGT. The specimen was PBMCs. This chain connects TRBV6-1 to TRBJ2-1; 8 bases match TRBD2. The receptor was derived from a man aged 35 to 55 in good health and CMV-seropositive. CDR3 sequence reads: CASSDLPVAGSSYNEQFF. CDR3 in DNA: TGTGCCAGCAGTGATCTACCTGTAGCGGGGAGCTCCTACAATGAGCAGTTCTTC.